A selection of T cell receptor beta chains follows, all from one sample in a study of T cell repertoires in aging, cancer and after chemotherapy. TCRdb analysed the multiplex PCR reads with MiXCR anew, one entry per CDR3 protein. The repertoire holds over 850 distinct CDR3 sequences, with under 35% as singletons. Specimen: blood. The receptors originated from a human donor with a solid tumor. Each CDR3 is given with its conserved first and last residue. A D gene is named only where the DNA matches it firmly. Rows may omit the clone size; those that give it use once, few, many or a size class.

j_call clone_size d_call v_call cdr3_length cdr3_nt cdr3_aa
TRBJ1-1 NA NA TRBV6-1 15 TGTGCCAGCAGTGAACCAGGGAATTCGAACACTGAAGCTTTCTTT CASSEPGNSNTEAFF
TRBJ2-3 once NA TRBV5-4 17 TGTGCCAGCAGCTTTGAACCCCAGGTACTACAGGGAGTAGCGCAGTATTTT CASSFEPQVLQGVAQYF
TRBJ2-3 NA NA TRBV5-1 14 TGCGCCACCAGATATTTCTCTAGCACAGATACGCAGTATTTT CATRYFSSTDTQYF
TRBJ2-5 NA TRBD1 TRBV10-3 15 TGTGCCATCAGGGCCGGGACAGGGTTCCAAGAGACCCAGTACTTC CAIRAGTGFQETQYF
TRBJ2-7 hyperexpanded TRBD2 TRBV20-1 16 TGCAGTGCTAGAGCCCCCTTCGGGGGGGATATCTACGAGCAGTACTTC CSARAPFGGDIYEQYF
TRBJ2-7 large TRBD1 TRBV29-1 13 TGCAGCGTGCGGGGACAGGGGGCCGGGGAGCAGTACTTC CSVRGQGAGEQYF
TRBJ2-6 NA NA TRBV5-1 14 TGCGCCAGCAGGAGGGAGCATGGGGCCAACGTCCTGACTTTC CASRREHGANVLTF
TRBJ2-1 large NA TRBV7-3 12 TGTGCCAGCAGCTCTCAGCCATATGAGCAGTTCTTC CASSSQPYEQFF
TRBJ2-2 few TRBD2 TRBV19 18 TGTGCCAGTAGTATCCGCCGATGGGCGGGAGAGTACACCGGGGAGCTGTTTTTT CASSIRRWAGEYTGELFF
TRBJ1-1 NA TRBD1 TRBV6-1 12 TGTGCCAGCATCCGGGACAGCCTGTTAGCTTTCTTT CASIRDSLLAFF
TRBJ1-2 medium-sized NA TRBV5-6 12 TGTGCCAGCAGCATGCGGACAGATCGAATCACCTTC CASSMRTDRITF
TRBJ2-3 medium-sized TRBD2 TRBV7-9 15 TGTGCCAGCAGCTTAATGGCGGGGGGGAGAAATACGCAGTATTTT CASSLMAGGRNTQYF
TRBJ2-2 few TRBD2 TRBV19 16 TGTGCCAGTACCTTCGAGCGGGGATCGAACACCGGGGAGCTGTTTTTT CASTFERGSNTGELFF
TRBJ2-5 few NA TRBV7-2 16 TGTGCCAGCAGCCCACAGGGTCGAGGAGAACAAGAGACCCAGTACTTC CASSPQGRGEQETQYF
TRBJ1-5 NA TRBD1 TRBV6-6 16 TGTGCCAGCAGTTACCTTACCGGGACAGGGGTACAGCCCCAGCATTTT CASSYLTGTGVQPQHF
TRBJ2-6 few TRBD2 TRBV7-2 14 TGTGCCAGCAGTCGGGGGGCTGGGGCCAACGTCCTGACTTTC CASSRGAGANVLTF
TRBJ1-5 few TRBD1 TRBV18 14 TGTGCCAGCTCACCCCGGACAGGGACGGAGCCCCAGCATTTT CASSPRTGTEPQHF
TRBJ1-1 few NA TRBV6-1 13 TGTGCCAGCAGTGGGAGTCGGAACACTGAAGCTTTCTTT CASSGSRNTEAFF
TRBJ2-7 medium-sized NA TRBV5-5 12 TGTGCCAGCAGCTTGGTCGCCTACGAGCAGTACTTC CASSLVAYEQYF
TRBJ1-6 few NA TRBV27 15 TGTGCCAGCAGTAAGGGCCGCTCCTATAATTCACCCCTCCACTTT CASSKGRSYNSPLHF
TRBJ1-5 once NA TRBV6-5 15 TGTGCCAGCAGTGACTCGAATCCCCAAAATCAGCCCCAGCATTTT CASSDSNPQNQPQHF
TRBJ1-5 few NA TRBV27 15 TGTGCCAGCAGTTTTGAGGGCTATAGCAATCAGCCCCAGCATTTT CASSFEGYSNQPQHF
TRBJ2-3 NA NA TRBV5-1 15 TGCGCCAGCAGCTTGGATCCAGGGGTGACAGATACGCAGTATTTT CASSLDPGVTDTQYF
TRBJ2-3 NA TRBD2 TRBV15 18 TGTGCCACTACCAGGCTCCTGGGGAGGGAGTGGAACCCAGATACGCAGTATTTT CATTRLLGREWNPDTQYF
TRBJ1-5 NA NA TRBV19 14 TGTGCCAGTAGGGGCCAAGGGGGGCATCAGCCCCAGCATTTT CASRGQGGHQPQHF
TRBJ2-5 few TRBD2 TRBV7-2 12 TGTGCCAGCAGCAACGGGGGGGGCACCCAGTACTTC CASSNGGGTQYF
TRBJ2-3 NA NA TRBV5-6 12 TGTGCCAGCAGCTCAATAACAGATACGCAGTATTTT CASSSITDTQYF
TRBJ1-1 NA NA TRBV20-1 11 TGCAGTGCGAGCGGGAACACTGAAGCTTTCTTT CSASGNTEAFF
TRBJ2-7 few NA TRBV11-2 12 TGTGCCAGCAATAGTCAGGACCACGAGCAGTACTTC CASNSQDHEQYF
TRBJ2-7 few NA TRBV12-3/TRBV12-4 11 TGTGCCAGCAGTTTAGCGGACGAGCAGTACTTC CASSLADEQYF
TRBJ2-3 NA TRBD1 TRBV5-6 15 TGTGCCAGCAGCCCCCGACAGGGGGCCACAGATACGCAGTATTTT CASSPRQGATDTQYF
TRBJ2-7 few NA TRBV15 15 TGTGCCACCAGCAGAGAGACAGTCGCCGGGGGCGAGCAGTACTTC CATSRETVAGGEQYF
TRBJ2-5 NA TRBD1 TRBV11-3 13 TGTGCCAGCAGCTTAGAGACAGGGGAGACCCAGTACTTC CASSLETGETQYF
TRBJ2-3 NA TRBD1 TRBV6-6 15 TGTGCCAGCAGTTACGGGACAGGGGTAACAGATACGCAGTATTTT CASSYGTGVTDTQYF
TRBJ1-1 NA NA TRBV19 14 TGTGCCAGTAGTTTCAGGGGTGAGAACACTGAAGCTTTCTTT CASSFRGENTEAFF
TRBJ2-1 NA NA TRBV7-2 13 TGTGCCAGCAGCTTAGACTATTACAATGAGCAGTTATTC CASSLDYYNEQLF
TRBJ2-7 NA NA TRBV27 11 TGTGCCAGCAGTCATAACTACGAGCAGTACTTC CASSHNYEQYF
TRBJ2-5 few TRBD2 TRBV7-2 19 TGTGCCAGCAGCCTGGGACTAGCGGGGGGTAACCTTCTCCAAGAGACCCAGTACTTC CASSLGLAGGNLLQETQYF
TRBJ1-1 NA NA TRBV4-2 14 TGTGCCAGCAGCCCGTTGGAGCGAGTAGCTGAAGCTTTCTTT CASSPLERVAEAFF
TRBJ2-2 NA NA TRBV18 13 TGTGCCAGCTCATCTACAGGGTACGGGGAGCTGTTTTTT CASSSTGYGELFF
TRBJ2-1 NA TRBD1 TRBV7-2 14 TGTGCCAGCAGCCCGGGACAGGGGTCGAATGAGCAGTTCTTC CASSPGQGSNEQFF
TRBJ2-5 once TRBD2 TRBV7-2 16 TGTGCCAGCAGCTTGGGACTAGCGGGGGGGCACGAGACCCAGTACTTC CASSLGLAGGHETQYF
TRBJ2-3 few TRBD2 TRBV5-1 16 TGCGCCAGCAGCTTGGGGCTAGCGGATACGCGAGATACGCAGTATTTT CASSLGLADTRDTQYF
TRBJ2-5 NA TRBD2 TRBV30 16 TGTGCCTGGAGTACCCCACTAGCGGGAGTTGGAGAGACCCAGTACTTC CAWSTPLAGVGETQYF
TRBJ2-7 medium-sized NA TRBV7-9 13 TGTGCCAGCAGCTTAGTACTAGGCTACGAGCAGTACTTC CASSLVLGYEQYF
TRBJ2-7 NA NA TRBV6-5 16 TGTGCCAGCAGTTACTCTGGGTTAGGAGAACCCTACGAGCAGTACTTC CASSYSGLGEPYEQYF
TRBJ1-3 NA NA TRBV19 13 TGTGCCAGCCCAGGGATGTCTGGAAACACCATATATTTT CASPGMSGNTIYF
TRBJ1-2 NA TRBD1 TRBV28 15 TGTGCCAGCAGTCCCCGTACGGACAGGAGGGGAGGCTACACCTTC CASSPRTDRRGGYTF
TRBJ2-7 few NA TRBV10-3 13 TGTGCCATCAGTCGGGACAAAACCTACGAGCAGTACTTC CAISRDKTYEQYF
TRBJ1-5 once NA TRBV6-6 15 TGTGCCAGCAGTTACTTCCTAGGGGGATTTCAGCCCCAGCATTTT CASSYFLGGFQPQHF
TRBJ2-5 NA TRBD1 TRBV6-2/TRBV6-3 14 TGTGCCAGCAGTTATGGGACAGCGGTGGAGACCCAGTACTTC CASSYGTAVETQYF
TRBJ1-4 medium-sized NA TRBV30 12 TGTGCCTGGAGCGGGACCGGTGAAAAACTGTTTTTT CAWSGTGEKLFF
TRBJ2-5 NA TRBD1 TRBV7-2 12 TGTGCCAGCAGTTTCGAGGGGGCCCCCCAGTACTTC CASSFEGAPQYF
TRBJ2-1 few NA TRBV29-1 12 TGCAGCGTTAGGGAAGTTTACAATGAGCAGTTCTTC CSVREVYNEQFF
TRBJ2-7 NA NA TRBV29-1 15 TGCAGCGTTTTGAAGCTAAAGACCCTTTCCTACGAGCAGTACTTC CSVLKLKTLSYEQYF